This T cell receptor beta chain originates from a study of neurological immune-mediated disorders. Findings and limits, study-wide: None of the CDR3 amino acid sequences found in expanded clones was shared across subjects. This suggests that the TCR-beta repertoires were private in all groups.

Regarding time point: technical triplicate 2. The sorted-subset TCR libraries were prepared using about 1 million CD4+ or CD8+ T cells as the starting material. V shed 1 base, J shed 3 bases, and the junction held 4 bases outside the gene matches. The CDR3 sequence is 16 residues long. CDR1 and CDR2 from the germline V gene are SGHTA and FQGNSA. This clonotype is medium-sized within its sample. The antigen is unknown. 5'RACE with 10-nucleotide random UMIs produced the cDNA. TCRdb called the 5' RACE reads again in MiXCR, with one record for every CDR3 protein. The table records about 31,000 distinct CDR3 sequences, approximately 12% of them present only once.

This TCR came from a female donor with HTLV-1-associated myelopathy (HAM/TSP). This chain uses TRBV7-2 with TRBJ2-1; 9 positions match TRBD2. The sequenced material came from CD4+ T cells from blood. Here the CDR3 reads CASSLVGLADYNEQFF. The CDR3 DNA sequence: TGTGCCAGCAGCTTAGTGGGACTAGCTGACTACAATGAGCAGTTCTTC. Looking up the rest from reference TRBV7-2 and TRBJ2-1 gives the full variable domain: GAGVSQSPSNKVTEKGKDVELRCDPISGHTALYWYRQSLGQGLEFLIYFQGNSAPDKSGLPSDRFSAERTGGSVSTLTIQRTQQEDSAVYLCASSLVGLADYNEQFFGPGTRLTVL.